The clone carrying this TCR beta chain was counted only a few times. Its antigen is undetermined. Unmatched junction bases numbered 7, after V lost 1 base and J lost 6 bases. The germline V gene encodes CDR1 LGHDT and CDR2 YNNKEL (reference sequence). This CDR3 is built from 16 residues. The data were taken from a study of identical twins. TCRdb re-called the 5' RACE reads through MiXCR, storing one row per CDR3 protein. This sample carries about 790,000 distinct CDR3 sequences, 18% of them seen once, and the ten largest clones take about an eighth. Notes on the study in general: The models gave estimates that fell short of the out-of-frame TCR alpha sharing seen in monozygotic twins.

These data also featured in a second study, about T cells expressing NK-cell markers. In that study: The contribution of dominant NKG2C+ clonotypes to CD8+ T cells in about six donors was roughly 1.0-7.0%. For a few donors, these clonotypes were likewise the leading ones in the CD3+CD56-NKG2C+ fraction.

The chain employs TRBV3-1 and TRBJ2-1, with TRBD2 identical over 9 bases. Material: PBMCs. The TCR sequence derives from a woman aged 18-29 years in good health. The DNA for the CDR3 is TGTGCCAGCAGCCAAGTTAGCGGGAGAATGGGCAATGAGCAGTTCTTC. Amino acid sequence: CASSQVSGRMGNEQFF.